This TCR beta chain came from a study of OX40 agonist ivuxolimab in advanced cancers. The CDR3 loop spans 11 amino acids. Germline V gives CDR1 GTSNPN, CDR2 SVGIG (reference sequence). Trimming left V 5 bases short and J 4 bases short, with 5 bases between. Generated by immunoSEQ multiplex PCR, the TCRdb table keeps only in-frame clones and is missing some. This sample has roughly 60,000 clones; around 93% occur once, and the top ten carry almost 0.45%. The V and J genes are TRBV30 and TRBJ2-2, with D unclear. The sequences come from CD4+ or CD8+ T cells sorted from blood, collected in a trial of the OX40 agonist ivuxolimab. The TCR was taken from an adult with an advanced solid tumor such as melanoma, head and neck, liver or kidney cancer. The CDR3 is CAWEITGELFF. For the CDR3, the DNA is TGTGCCTGGGAAATCACCGGGGAGCTGTTTTTT.